This entry concerns a single TCR beta chain. Its antigen remains unidentified. PCR employed 60 Vbeta and 13 Jbeta primers. This table comes from immunoSEQ multiplex PCR, and its TCRdb copy is limited to in-frame clones, with some not included. Here the sample spans 75,000 to 90,000 clones, about four fifths being singletons. This specimen comes from a study of cytomegalovirus exposure and HLA in healthy donors. This CDR3 has 16 residues. Per the germline V gene, CDR1 is SNHLY and CDR2 is FYNNEI. V lost 6 bases to trimming and J lost 2 bases; unmatched junction nucleotides: 11. The study, taken as a whole, reports: For most subjects, TCR beta sequences were reported to predict HLA-A and HLA-B alleles with accuracy. Overall, under 200 TCR beta chains were annotated as cytomegalovirus-associated.

The source of this sequence is a male donor in good health and CMV-seropositive. Sequenced: PBMCs. The chain is built from TRBV2 and TRBJ2-5; 8 positions agree with TRBD2. The CDR3 here is CASSGQVAGSQETQYF. CDR3 coding DNA: TGTGCCAGCAGCGGCCAGGTAGCGGGATCACAAGAGACCCAGTACTTC.